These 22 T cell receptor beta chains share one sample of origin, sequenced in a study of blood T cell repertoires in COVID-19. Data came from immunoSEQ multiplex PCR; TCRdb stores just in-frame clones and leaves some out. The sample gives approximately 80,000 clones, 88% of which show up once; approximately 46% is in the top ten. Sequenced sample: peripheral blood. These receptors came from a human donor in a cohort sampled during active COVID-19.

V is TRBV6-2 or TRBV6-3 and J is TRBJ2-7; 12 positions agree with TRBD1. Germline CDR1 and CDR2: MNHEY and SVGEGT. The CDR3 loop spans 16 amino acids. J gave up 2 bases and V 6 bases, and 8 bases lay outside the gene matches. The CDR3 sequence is CASSRSGTGGAYEQYF. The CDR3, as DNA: TGTGCCAGCAGCCGCTCTGGGACAGGGGGCGCCTACGAGCAGTACTTC.

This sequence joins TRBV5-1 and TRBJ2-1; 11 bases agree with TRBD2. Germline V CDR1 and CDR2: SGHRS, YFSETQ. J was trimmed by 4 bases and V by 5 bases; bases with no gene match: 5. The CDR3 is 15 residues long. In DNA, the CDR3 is TGCGCCAGCAGTCAACGGACTAGCGGGTACAATGAGCAGTTCTTC. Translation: CASSQRTSGYNEQFF.

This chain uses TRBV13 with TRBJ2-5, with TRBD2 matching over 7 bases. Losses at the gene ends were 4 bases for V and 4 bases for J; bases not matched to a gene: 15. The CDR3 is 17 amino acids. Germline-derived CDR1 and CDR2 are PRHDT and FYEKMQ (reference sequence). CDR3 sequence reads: CASSSPGVAGVGETQYF. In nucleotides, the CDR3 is TGTGCCAGCAGCTCCCCCGGGGTTGCGGGAGTTGGAGAGACCCAGTACTTC.

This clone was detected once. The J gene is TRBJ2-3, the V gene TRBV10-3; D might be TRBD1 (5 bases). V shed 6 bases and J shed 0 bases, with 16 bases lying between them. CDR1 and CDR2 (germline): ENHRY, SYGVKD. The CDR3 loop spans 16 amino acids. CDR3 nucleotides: TGTGCCATCAGCGAAAAGGGGAAGAGGAGCACAGATACGCAGTATTTT. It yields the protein CAISEKGKRSTDTQYF.

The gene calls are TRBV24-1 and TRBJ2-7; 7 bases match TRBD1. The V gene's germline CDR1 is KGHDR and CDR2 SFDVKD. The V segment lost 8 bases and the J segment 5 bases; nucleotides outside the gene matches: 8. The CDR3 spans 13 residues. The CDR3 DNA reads TGTGCCACCAAAGTCGACAGGGACCACGAGCAGTACTTC. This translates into CATKVDRDHEQYF.

CDR3: CASSLPGGLSTDTQYF. The DNA for the CDR3 is TGTGCCAGCAGCCTACCGGGGGGCTTGAGCACAGATACGCAGTATTTT. V usage is TRBV5-4 and J usage is TRBJ2-3; the D gene is possibly TRBD2 (7 bases). The CDR3 runs to 16 residues. Germline V lookup: CDR1 SGHNT, CDR2 YYREEE (reference sequence). Trimming took 4 bases from V and 0 from J, leaving 15 bases between them.

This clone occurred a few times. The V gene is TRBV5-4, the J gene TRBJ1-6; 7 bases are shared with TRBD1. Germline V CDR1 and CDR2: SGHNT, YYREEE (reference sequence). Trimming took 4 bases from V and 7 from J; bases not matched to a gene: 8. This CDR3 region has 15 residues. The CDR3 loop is CASSQSRDRNSPLHF. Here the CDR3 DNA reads TGTGCCAGCAGCCAGTCGCGGGACAGAAATTCACCCCTCCACTTT.

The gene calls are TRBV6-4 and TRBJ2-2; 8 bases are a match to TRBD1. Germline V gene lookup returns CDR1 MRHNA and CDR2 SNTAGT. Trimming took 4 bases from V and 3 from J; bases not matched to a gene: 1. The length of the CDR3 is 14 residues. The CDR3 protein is CASSVQGDTGELFF. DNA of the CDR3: TGTGCCAGCAGTGTACAGGGGGACACCGGGGAGCTGTTTTTT.

The CDR3 DNA follows: TGTGCCAGCAGTTCCCCGACAGGGGGCTACGGTGGCTACACCTTC. Amino acid sequence: CASSSPTGGYGGYTF. The chain links TRBV6-5 to TRBJ1-2, with 10 bases aligning to TRBD1. The CDR3 is 15 amino acids. Germline CDR1 is MNHEY and CDR2 is SVGAGI. After removal of 4 bases from V and 7 bases from J, the junction contained 9 bases not matched to a gene.

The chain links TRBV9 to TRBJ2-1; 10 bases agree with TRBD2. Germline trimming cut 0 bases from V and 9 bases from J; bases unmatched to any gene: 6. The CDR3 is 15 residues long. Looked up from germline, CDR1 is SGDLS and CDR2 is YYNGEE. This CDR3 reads CASSVVSGGASEQFF. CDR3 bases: TGTGCCAGCAGCGTAGTGAGCGGGGGGGCAAGTGAGCAGTTCTTC.

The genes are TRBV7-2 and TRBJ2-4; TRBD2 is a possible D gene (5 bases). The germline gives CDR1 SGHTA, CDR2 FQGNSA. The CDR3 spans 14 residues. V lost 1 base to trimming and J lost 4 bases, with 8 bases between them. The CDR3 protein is CASSLELGKNIQYF. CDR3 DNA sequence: TGTGCCAGCAGCTTAGAACTAGGAAAAAACATTCAGTACTTC.

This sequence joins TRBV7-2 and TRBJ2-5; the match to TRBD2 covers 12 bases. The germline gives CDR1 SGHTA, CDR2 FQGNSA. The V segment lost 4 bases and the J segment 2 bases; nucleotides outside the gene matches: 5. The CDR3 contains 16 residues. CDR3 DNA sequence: TGTGCCAGCAGCTCTGCTAGCGGGGGGGTTCAAGAGACCCAGTACTTC. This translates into CASSSASGGVQETQYF.

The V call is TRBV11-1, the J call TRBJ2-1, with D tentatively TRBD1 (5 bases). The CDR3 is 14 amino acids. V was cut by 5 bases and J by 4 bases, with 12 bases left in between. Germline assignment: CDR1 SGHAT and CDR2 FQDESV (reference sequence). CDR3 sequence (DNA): TGTGCCAGCAGCACCCCAGGGTCGTACAATGAGCAGTTCTTC. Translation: CASSTPGSYNEQFF.

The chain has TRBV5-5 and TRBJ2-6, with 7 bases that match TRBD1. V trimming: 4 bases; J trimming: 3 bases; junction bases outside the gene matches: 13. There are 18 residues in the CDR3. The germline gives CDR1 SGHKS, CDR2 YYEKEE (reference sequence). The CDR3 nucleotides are TGTGCCAGCAGCCGCCTGCCCCACGACAGGGTTGGGGCCAACGTCCTGACTTTC. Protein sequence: CASSRLPHDRVGANVLTF.

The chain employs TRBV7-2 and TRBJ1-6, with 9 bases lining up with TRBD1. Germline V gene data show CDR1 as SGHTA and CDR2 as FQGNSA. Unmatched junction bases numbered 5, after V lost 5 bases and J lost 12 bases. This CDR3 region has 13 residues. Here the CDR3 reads CASSEGQGLPLHF. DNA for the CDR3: TGTGCCAGCAGCGAGGGACAGGGTCTACCCCTCCACTTT.

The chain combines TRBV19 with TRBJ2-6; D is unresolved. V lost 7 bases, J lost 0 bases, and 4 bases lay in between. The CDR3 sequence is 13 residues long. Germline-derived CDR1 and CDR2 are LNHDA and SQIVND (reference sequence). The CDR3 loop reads CASTLSGANVLTF. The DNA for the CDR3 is TGTGCCAGTACTCTCTCTGGGGCCAACGTCCTGACTTTC.

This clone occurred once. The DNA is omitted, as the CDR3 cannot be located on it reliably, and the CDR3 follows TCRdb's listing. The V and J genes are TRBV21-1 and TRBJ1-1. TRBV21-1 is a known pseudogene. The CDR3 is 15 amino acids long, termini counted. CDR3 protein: CASSNRFGGGTEAFF.

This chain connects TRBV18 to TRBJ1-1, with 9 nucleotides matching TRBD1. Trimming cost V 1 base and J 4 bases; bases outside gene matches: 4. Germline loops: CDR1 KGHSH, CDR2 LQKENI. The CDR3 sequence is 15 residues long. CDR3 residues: CASSPRTGATTEAFF. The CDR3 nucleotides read TGTGCCAGCTCACCACGGACAGGGGCAACCACTGAAGCTTTCTTT.

The CDR3, as DNA: TGTGCCAGCAGCCCTAGGACAGGTCAGACCTACGAGCAGTACTTC. Translated, it gives CASSPRTGQTYEQYF. The chain employs TRBV11-2 and TRBJ2-7; 7 nucleotides align to TRBD1. Trimming took 5 bases from V and 2 from J; bases not matched to a gene: 9. Germline V gene sequence: CDR1 SGHAT, CDR2 FQNNGV. The CDR3 runs to 15 residues. The whole variable domain, filled in from reference TRBV11-2 and TRBJ2-7, reads EAGVAQSPRYKIIEKRQSVAFWCNPISGHATLYWYQQILGQGPKLLIQFQNNGVVDDSQLPKDRFSAERLKGVDSTLKIQPAKLEDSAVYLCASSPRTGQTYEQYFGPGTRLTVT.

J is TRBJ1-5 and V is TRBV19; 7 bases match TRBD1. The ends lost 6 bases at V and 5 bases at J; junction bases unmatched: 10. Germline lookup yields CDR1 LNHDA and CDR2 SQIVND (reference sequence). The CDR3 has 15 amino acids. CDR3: CASRRQGTVHQPQHF. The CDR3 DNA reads TGTGCCAGTAGGAGACAGGGTACCGTTCATCAGCCCCAGCATTTT.

The CDR3 protein is CASSPGANQETQYF. The DNA for the CDR3 is TGTGCCAGCAGCCCGGGAGCGAACCAAGAGACCCAGTACTTC. The rearrangement joins TRBV7-2 to TRBJ2-5; tentatively, D is TRBD2 (6 bases). Deletions cut 5 bases from V and 0 bases from J, with 10 bases between. Per germline, CDR1 SGHTA and CDR2 FQGNSA. This CDR3 is 14 amino acids long.

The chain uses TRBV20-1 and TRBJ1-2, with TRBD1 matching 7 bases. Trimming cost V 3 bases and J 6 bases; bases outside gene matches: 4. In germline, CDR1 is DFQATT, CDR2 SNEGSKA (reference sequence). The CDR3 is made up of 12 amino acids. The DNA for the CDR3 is TGCAGTGCTAGTCGCGGGACAGATGGCTACACCTTC. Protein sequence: CSASRGTDGYTF.